This T cell receptor (beta chain) was obtained from a study of shared clonotypes between healthy human individuals. Overall study context: Serving as donors were two women and a few men, whose ages spanned 18 to 49. Each donor's CD8 memory used one plate, CD8 naive two, each CD4 subset three.

A remark on this clone: Its antigen is undetermined.

Profiling relied on immunoSEQ multiplex PCR, and the TCRdb table lists in-frame clones only, not all of them. The sample gives around 600,000 clones, approximately 95% of which show up once; 0.11% is in the top ten. V dropped 7 bases and J dropped 3; count of bases not matched to a gene: 5. CDR1 MNHNS and CDR2 SASEGT come from the germline V gene. There are 13 residues in the CDR3. Regarding the study as a whole: Investigators collected only blood, and repertoires in tissues likely differ.

Naive CD8 cells lacked CD45RO and underwent positive selection for CCR7, leaving out terminally differentiated effector memory CD45RA+ cells. The V gene is TRBV6-1, the J gene TRBJ2-7; 8 bases agree with TRBD2. The sequenced material came from naive CD8+ T cells sorted from blood. The TCR originated in a woman aged 25 to 39 in good health. Written as DNA, the CDR3 is TGTGCCAGCAAGACTAGCGCATACTACGAGCAGTACTTC. Its protein product is CASKTSAYYEQYF.